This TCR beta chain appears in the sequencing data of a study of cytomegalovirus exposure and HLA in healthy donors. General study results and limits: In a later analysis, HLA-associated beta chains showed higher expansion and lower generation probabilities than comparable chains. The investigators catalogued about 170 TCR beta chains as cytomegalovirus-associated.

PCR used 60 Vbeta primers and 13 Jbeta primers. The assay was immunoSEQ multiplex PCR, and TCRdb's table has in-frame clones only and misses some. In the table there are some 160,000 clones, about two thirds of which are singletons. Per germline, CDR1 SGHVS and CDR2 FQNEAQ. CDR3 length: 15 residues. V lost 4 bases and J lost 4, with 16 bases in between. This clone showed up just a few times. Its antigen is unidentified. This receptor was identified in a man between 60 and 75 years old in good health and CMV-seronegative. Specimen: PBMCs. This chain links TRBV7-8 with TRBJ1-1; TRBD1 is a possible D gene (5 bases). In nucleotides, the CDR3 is TGTGCCAGCAGCTCCAGTCCCGACAGATTCACTGAAGCTTTCTTT. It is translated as CASSSSPDRFTEAFF.